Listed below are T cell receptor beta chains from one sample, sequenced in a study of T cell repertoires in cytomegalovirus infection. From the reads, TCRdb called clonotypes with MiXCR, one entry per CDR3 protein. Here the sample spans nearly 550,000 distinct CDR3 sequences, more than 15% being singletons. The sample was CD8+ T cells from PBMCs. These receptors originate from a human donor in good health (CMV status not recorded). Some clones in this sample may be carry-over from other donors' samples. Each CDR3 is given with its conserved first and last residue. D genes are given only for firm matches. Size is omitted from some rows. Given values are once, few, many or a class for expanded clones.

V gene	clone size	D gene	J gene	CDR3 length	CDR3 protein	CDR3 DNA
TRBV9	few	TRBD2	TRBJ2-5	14	CASSVSGGGETQYF	TGTGCCAGCAGCGTTTCGGGGGGAGGAGAGACCCAGTACTTC
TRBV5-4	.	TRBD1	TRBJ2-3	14	CASAGQGGPDTQYF	TGTGCCAGCGCGGGACAGGGTGGCCCAGATACGCAGTATTTT
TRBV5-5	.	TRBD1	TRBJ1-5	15	CASSLGQDRNQPQHF	TGTGCCAGCAGCCTCGGACAGGATCGCAATCAGCCCCAGCATTTT
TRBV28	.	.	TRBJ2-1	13	CARTLEGYKEQFF	TGTGCCAGAACCCTGGAGGGTTACAAGGAGCAGTTCTTC
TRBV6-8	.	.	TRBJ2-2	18	CASSYSKIWTANTGELFF	TGTGCCAGCAGTTACTCTAAGATATGGACAGCGAACACCGGGGAGCTGTTTTTT
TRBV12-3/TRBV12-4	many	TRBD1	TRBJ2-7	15	CASSKPDRGGYEQYF	TGTGCCAGCAGTAAACCGGACAGGGGAGGGTACGAGCAGTACTTC
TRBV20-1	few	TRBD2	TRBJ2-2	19	CSARDSAHAGGWNTGELFF	TGCAGTGCTAGAGATTCCGCCCACGCGGGGGGTTGGAACACCGGGGAGCTGTTTTTT
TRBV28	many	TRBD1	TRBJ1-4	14	CASSMTGTNEKLFF	TGTGCCAGCAGCATGACAGGGACTAATGAAAAACTGTTTTTT
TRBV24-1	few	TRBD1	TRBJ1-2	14	CATSDGDRTYGYTF	TGTGCCACCAGTGATGGGGACAGAACCTATGGCTACACCTTC
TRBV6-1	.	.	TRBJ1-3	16	CASGWGAAYAGNTIYF	TGTGCCAGCGGTTGGGGGGCAGCCTACGCTGGAAACACCATATATTTT
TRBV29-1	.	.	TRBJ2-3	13	CSVRGKSTDTQYF	TGCAGCGTGAGGGGGAAGAGCACAGATACGCAGTATTTT
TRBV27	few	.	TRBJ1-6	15	CASSLSGAGGSPLHF	TGTGCCAGCAGTTTATCCGGGGCGGGTGGTTCACCCCTCCACTTT
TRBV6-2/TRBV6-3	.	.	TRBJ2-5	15	CASSSLGLAQETQYF	TGTGCCAGCAGTTCCCTCGGGCTAGCACAAGAGACCCAGTACTTC
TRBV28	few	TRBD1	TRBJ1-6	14	CASSDTGEVSPLHF	TGTGCCAGCAGTGATACAGGGGAGGTTTCACCCCTCCACTTT
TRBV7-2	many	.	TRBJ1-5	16	CASSLRWGKSNQPQHF	TGTGCCAGCAGCTTAAGATGGGGGAAGAGCAATCAGCCCCAGCATTTT
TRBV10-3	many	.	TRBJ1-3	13	CAISVPPGNTIYF	TGTGCCATCAGTGTGCCGCCTGGAAACACCATATATTTT
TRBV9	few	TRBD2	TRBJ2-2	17	CASSAGTSGPNTGELFF	TGTGCCAGCAGCGCCGGGACTAGCGGACCGAACACCGGGGAGCTGTTTTTT
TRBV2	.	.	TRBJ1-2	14	CASSEGSVLYGYTF	TGTGCCAGCAGTGAAGGGTCGGTTCTTTATGGCTACACCTTC
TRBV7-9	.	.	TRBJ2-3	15	CASSLSGVATDTQYF	TGTGCCAGCAGCTTGTCCGGGGTTGCCACAGATACGCAGTATTTT
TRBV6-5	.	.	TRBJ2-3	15	CASSFRRRGADTQYF	TGTGCCAGCAGTTTCCGACGGAGGGGCGCAGATACGCAGTATTTT
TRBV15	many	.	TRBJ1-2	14	CATSRDSRNYGYTF	TGTGCCACCAGCAGAGACAGCCGGAATTATGGCTACACCTTC
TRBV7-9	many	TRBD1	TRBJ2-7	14	CASSLEGQFYEQYF	TGTGCCAGCAGCTTAGAGGGACAGTTTTACGAGCAGTACTTC
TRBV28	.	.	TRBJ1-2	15	CASSPGSGTSYGYTF	TGTGCCAGCAGTCCCGGCTCCGGGACCTCCTATGGCTACACCTTC
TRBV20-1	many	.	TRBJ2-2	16	CSARGDAGANTGELFF	TGCAGTGCTAGAGGGGATGCCGGGGCGAACACCGGGGAGCTGTTTTTT
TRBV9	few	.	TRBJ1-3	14	CASSDGQSGNTIYF	TGTGCCAGCAGCGATGGACAGTCTGGAAACACCATATATTTT
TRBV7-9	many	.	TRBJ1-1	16	CASSESTGSGDTEAFF	TGTGCCAGCAGTGAATCAACCGGGAGCGGAGACACTGAAGCTTTCTTT
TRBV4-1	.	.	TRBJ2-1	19	CASSQGARAVGSSYNEQFF	TGCGCCAGCAGCCAAGGGGCGCGTGCGGTCGGGAGCTCCTACAATGAGCAGTTCTTC
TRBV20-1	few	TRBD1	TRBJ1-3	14	CSAGDRGSGNTIYF	TGCAGTGCTGGGGACAGGGGGTCTGGAAACACCATATATTTT
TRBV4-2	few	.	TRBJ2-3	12	CASKKGTDTQYF	TGTGCCAGCAAGAAAGGCACAGATACGCAGTATTTT
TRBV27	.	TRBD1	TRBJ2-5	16	CASSLTQGARGETQYF	TGTGCCAGCAGTTTAACTCAGGGGGCGAGGGGAGAGACCCAGTACTTC
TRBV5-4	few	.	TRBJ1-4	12	CASSLEGRKLFF	TGTGCCAGCAGCTTGGAGGGGAGGAAACTGTTTTTT